One and the same sample provided the 10 T cell receptor beta chains below, sequenced in a study of blood T cells in healthy people across ages. Sample-barcoded 5' priming and a J-beta primer mix drove a second PCR of 7 to 11 cycles. A single record per CDR3 protein comes from TCRdb applying MiXCR to the 5' RACE reads. The data hold 750,000 to 950,000 distinct CDR3 sequences, with around 29% observed a single time. This sample also belongs to another study, concerning T cells of mothers and their children.

Sequencing was performed on blood. The receptor source for this set is a woman in her thirties or forties in good health.

This clonotype appeared a few times. CDR3: CASSNRLENIQYF. The CDR3 DNA follows: TGTGCCAGCAGCAACCGATTGGAAAACATTCAGTACTTC. The chain links TRBV7-6 to TRBJ2-4; D unclear. Looked up from germline, CDR1 is SGHVS and CDR2 is FNYEAQ. CDR3 length: 13 residues. V was shortened by 5 bases and J by 5 bases, with 10 bases between the two germline ends.

The chain employs TRBV7-2 and TRBJ2-7, with TRBD1 identical over 9 bases. In germline, CDR1 is SGHTA, CDR2 FQGNSA. The CDR3 consists of 14 residues. J gave up 5 bases and V 6 bases, and 8 bases lay outside the gene matches. The CDR3 spells CASRPGQGLNEQYF. The CDR3 DNA reads as TGTGCCAGCAGGCCGGGACAGGGTCTAAACGAGCAGTACTTC.

CDR3 bases: TGTGCCAGCAGCGGACACGGGGTTTGGAATGAGCAGTTCTTC. Translated, it gives CASSGHGVWNEQFF. This rearrangement joins TRBV4-2 to TRBJ2-1, with D perhaps given as TRBD1 or TRBD2 (5 bases each). The germline CDR1 and CDR2 sequences are LGHNA and YNFKEQ. The CDR3 consists of 14 residues. V dropped 5 bases and J dropped 7 bases, with 15 bases sitting between them.

This clonotype was found a few times. The chain carries TRBV7-3 and TRBJ1-1; D might be TRBD1 (6 bases). Trimming pared 2 bases from V and 4 bases from J, leaving 11 bases between. This CDR3 contains 14 residues. Germline CDR1 reads SGHTA; CDR2 reads FQGTGA. This CDR3 is CASSLSRGSTEAFF. The CDR3 DNA reads TGTGCCAGCAGCTTATCGAGGGGGAGCACTGAAGCTTTCTTT.

This clonotype was seen repeatedly, ten times or more. The chain joins TRBV6-5 to TRBJ2-1; 13 bases are a match to TRBD2. The germline gives CDR1 MNHEY, CDR2 SVGAGI. The CDR3 is 18 residues long. With 5 bases clipped from V and 8 bases from J, the junction kept 15 bases outside the gene matches. The DNA of the CDR3 is TGTGCCAGCAGTCCAAACCCGGGACTAGCGGGGTTGAGAGATGAGCAGTTCTTC. Its translation is CASSPNPGLAGLRDEQFF.

This clonotype appeared many times. The CDR3 sequence is CASSLGVGTEQFF. The CDR3 bases are TGTGCCAGCAGCCTCGGGGTGGGTACTGAGCAGTTCTTC. The rearrangement uses TRBV28 and TRBJ2-1; tentative D call: TRBD2 (5 bases). The germline V gene has CDR1 MDHEN and CDR2 SYDVKM. The CDR3 sequence is 13 residues long. V was trimmed by 6 bases and J by 9 bases, leaving 15 bases between them.

The J gene is TRBJ2-5, the V gene TRBV5-4; possibly TRBD1 for D (7 bases). Germline CDR1 and CDR2: SGHNT and YYREEE (reference sequence). The V and J ends lost 4 bases and 5 bases respectively, with 15 bases between them. This CDR3 comprises 14 residues. Here the CDR3 reads CASSPGGLEETQYF. In DNA, the CDR3 is TGTGCCAGCAGCCCAGGGGGGCTGGAGGAGACCCAGTACTTC.

There are a few counts of this clonotype. This rearrangement joins TRBV13 to TRBJ2-3; TRBD2 matches 10 bases. This CDR3 spans 15 amino acids. Germline-derived CDR1 and CDR2 are PRHDT and FYEKMQ (reference sequence). The J segment lost 4 bases and the V segment lost 6 bases, leaving 7 bases of the junction unmatched. CDR3 amino acids: CASRLSGGGSDTQYF. In nucleotides, the CDR3 is TGTGCCAGCAGACTAAGCGGGGGGGGATCAGATACGCAGTATTTT.

On this clonotype: Given a much more abundant clone one base away, this may be a read error. Here the CDR3 reads CASSFDEQGTDTQYF. For the CDR3, the DNA is TGTGCCAGCAGTTTTGACGAACAGGGTACAGATACGCAGTATTTT. The V call is TRBV12-3 or TRBV12-4, the J call TRBJ2-3; perhaps TRBD1 as D (6 bases). The CDR3 length is 15 residues. Trimming took off 3 bases at V and 3 bases at J, with 13 bases between the two ends.

This clonotype occurred a few times. The junction differs from germline at one of its ends, possibly a read error. The chain uses TRBV12-3 or TRBV12-4 and TRBJ2-7; TRBD1 might be the D (6 bases). CDR3 length: 14 residues. CDR3 loop: CAGSFVAGVSEQYF. The DNA for the CDR3 is TGTGCCGGCAGTTTTGTAGCAGGGGTGAGCGAGCAGTACTTC.